This is a list of T cell receptor beta chains from one sample in a study of T cell changes during pregnancy in multiple sclerosis. Profiled with immunoSEQ multiplex PCR; TCRdb holds only in-frame clones, not every one. The table shows approximately 100,000 clones, with about 91% occurring only once. The sequences come from peripheral blood, collected in the second trimester of pregnancy. Receptor source: a female donor with multiple sclerosis, enrolled in a pregnancy study. Both conserved end residues are part of each CDR3. Each record gives: CDR3 DNA, CDR3 protein, D gene, V gene, J gene, clone size, CDR3 length. D genes are given only for firm matches. Clone size is given for some rows only: seen once, a few or many times, or a class if the clone is expanded.

TGTGCCAGCAGGGCCGGGACTAGCGTGTACAATGAGCAGTTCTTC	CASRAGTSVYNEQFF	TRBD2	TRBV27	TRBJ2-1	.	15
TGTGCCAGCAGCTTAGGGGTGGGGGCCCGCGAGCAGTACTTC	CASSLGVGAREQYF	.	TRBV13	TRBJ2-7	.	14
TGTGCCAGCAGGCCGACTAGCGGGGTTTACAATGAGCAGTTCTTC	CASRPTSGVYNEQFF	TRBD2	TRBV7-9	TRBJ2-1	.	15
TGTGCCAGCAGTCCCAGACAGACCTACAACACTGAAGCTTTCTTT	CASSPRQTYNTEAFF	.	TRBV2	TRBJ1-1	.	15
TGTGCCAGCTCACCACCGTCGGGAGGGCACAATGAGCAGTTCTTC	CASSPPSGGHNEQFF	TRBD2	TRBV18	TRBJ2-1	.	15
TGTGCCAGCAGTTTACCAGGGGGTACGCAGTATTTT	CASSLPGGTQYF	TRBD1	TRBV28	TRBJ2-3	once	12
TGTGCCAGCAGCTCGACTAGCGGGAGACCCGATGAGCAGTTCTTC	CASSSTSGRPDEQFF	TRBD2	TRBV7-9	TRBJ2-1	.	15
TGTGCCAGCATCGGCCCGGGACAATCGGAGACCCAGTACTTC	CASIGPGQSETQYF	.	TRBV6-5	TRBJ2-5	.	14
TGTGCCAGCAGCTTAGGGGGCAGGGCCAGCTCTGGGGCCAACGTCCTGACTTTC	CASSLGGRASSGANVLTF	.	TRBV7-2	TRBJ2-6	.	18
TGTGCCACCAGCAGAGTTGAGGACAGTAGGACTCAGCCCCAGCATTTT	CATSRVEDSRTQPQHF	.	TRBV15	TRBJ1-5	.	16
TGTGCCAGCAGCTTAGCCGGGACAGGGGACTACGAGCAGTACTTC	CASSLAGTGDYEQYF	TRBD1	TRBV7-8	TRBJ2-7	.	15
TGCGCCAGCAGCTTGACTCCCGGGAGCGCAGATACGCAGTATTTT	CASSLTPGSADTQYF	.	TRBV5-1	TRBJ2-3	.	15
TGTGCTAGCAGCTTAGCGCAGGGGCTGTATGAGCAGTTCTTC	CASSLAQGLYEQFF	.	TRBV7-7	TRBJ2-1	few	14
TGTGCCAGCAGCTTGGGGGGGGCTGGGGCCAACGTCCTGACTTTC	CASSLGGAGANVLTF	TRBD2	TRBV27	TRBJ2-6	once	15
TGTGCCAGCAGCGAGAGGGGAGGTGGCTACACCTTC	CASSERGGGYTF	.	TRBV9	TRBJ1-2	.	12
TGTGCCAGCAGTTCAACAGGGAGCTCCTACAATGAGCAGTTCTTC	CASSSTGSSYNEQFF	.	TRBV27	TRBJ2-1	.	15
TGTGCCAGCAGCTTAGGGCCCCAGGGGGCTGAAGCTTTCTTT	CASSLGPQGAEAFF	TRBD1	TRBV11-2	TRBJ1-1	.	14
TGTGCCAGCAGCACACTACGGGTTTCTCCAGGGATGAGGACAGATACGCAGTATTTT	CASSTLRVSPGMRTDTQYF	.	TRBV7-9	TRBJ2-3	.	19
TGTGCCAGCAGATCTTCTGGAAACACCATATATTTT	CASRSSGNTIYF	.	TRBV28	TRBJ1-3	.	12
TGCAGAGCCGCCGGGTCTGAGCAGTTCTTC	CRAAGSEQFF	.	TRBV20-1	TRBJ2-1	few	10
TGTGCCAGCAGGTCGACAGGGACACAAGAGACCCAGTACTTC	CASRSTGTQETQYF	TRBD1	TRBV28	TRBJ2-5	.	14
TGTGCCAGTCAGATAAGTAGCGGGGGTAATGAGCAGTTCTTC	CASQISSGGNEQFF	TRBD2	TRBV28	TRBJ2-1	.	14
TGTGCCAGCTCACCACGGACTAGCGGGCAAATCCCTCCCTACGAGCAGTACTTC	CASSPRTSGQIPPYEQYF	TRBD2	TRBV18	TRBJ2-7	.	18
TGTGCCAGCACTCAAGCGGGGTCCAAAGGCACCTACGAGCAGTACTTC	CASTQAGSKGTYEQYF	TRBD2	TRBV28	TRBJ2-7	.	16
TGCAGCACCCTGATCGGGGTCACAGATACGCAGTATTTT	CSTLIGVTDTQYF	.	TRBV29-1	TRBJ2-3	.	13
TGTGCCAGCAGCCGACCCGGACAGGGCATCACAGATACGCAGTATTTT	CASSRPGQGITDTQYF	TRBD1	TRBV5-4	TRBJ2-3	.	16
TGCGCCAGCAGCTTGACAGGGACTAATGAAAAACTGTTTTTT	CASSLTGTNEKLFF	.	TRBV5-1	TRBJ1-4	.	14
TGTGCCAGCAGTTACTCGATGGAGGGCATCTACGAGCAGTACTTC	CASSYSMEGIYEQYF	.	TRBV6-6	TRBJ2-7	.	15
TGCGCCAGCAGCCCGCGTTGGACTAGCGGGAGTGCAGATACGCAGTATTTT	CASSPRWTSGSADTQYF	TRBD2	TRBV5-1	TRBJ2-3	.	17
TGTGCCAGCAGCTTAGCCTCGGGACTAGCGGGCGGGGAGCTGTTTTTT	CASSLASGLAGGELFF	TRBD2	TRBV7-2	TRBJ2-2	.	16
TGCGCCAGCAGCTTGGAACTACAGGGATACGAGCAGTACTTC	CASSLELQGYEQYF	.	TRBV5-1	TRBJ2-7	.	14
TGTGCTAGCAGCGAAACAGGGGCGCTCACAGATACGCAGTATTTT	CASSETGALTDTQYF	TRBD1	TRBV7-7	TRBJ2-3	.	15
TGTGCCAGCAGTGAGAGGCTTAGCAATCAGCCCCAGCATTTT	CASSERLSNQPQHF	.	TRBV6-4	TRBJ1-5	.	14